This is a list of T cell receptor beta chains from one sample in a study of CD4+ T cells in melanoma. The method was immunoSEQ multiplex PCR; TCRdb's version includes in-frame clones alone and lacks a portion of them. The data contain 45,000 or so clones, approximately 89% of them seen just once; the ten biggest clones take up 12%. The sample taken for sequencing was peripheral blood. Receptors originate from a human donor with melanoma. CDR3s include the opening cysteine and the closing phenylalanine or tryptophan. The D gene is left open where the match is weak. Not every row has a clone size; where given, it reads once, few, many or a size class.

j_call,clone_size,v_call,d_call,cdr3_nt,cdr3_aa
TRBJ1-4,once,TRBV27,.,TGTGCCAGCAGTCCCTCCCTAGGGACAACTAATGAAAAACTGTTTTTT,CASSPSLGTTNEKLFF
TRBJ1-3,.,TRBV4-1,.,TGCGCCAGCAGCTCCCGGACTGGGTTAAGCTCTGGAAACACCATATATTTT,CASSSRTGLSSGNTIYF
TRBJ1-1,.,TRBV19,.,TGTGCCAGTAGCTACAGGGCCATGAACACTGAAGCTTTCTTT,CASSYRAMNTEAFF
TRBJ1-5,few,TRBV9,TRBD1,TGTGCCAGCAGCGTAGCTGGGGACAGACATCAGCCCCAGCATTTT,CASSVAGDRHQPQHF
TRBJ2-7,.,TRBV10-3,.,TGTGCCATCAGTGCCGGCAGGGACGCCTACGAGCAGTACTTC,CAISAGRDAYEQYF
TRBJ1-2,few,TRBV2,.,TGTGCCAGCAGTGAAGGGGGGATCTATGGCTACACCTTC,CASSEGGIYGYTF
TRBJ1-2,.,TRBV10-3,.,TGTGCCATCAGTGAGTCCGACCCTTTGGATGGCTACACCTTC,CAISESDPLDGYTF
TRBJ1-2,.,TRBV7-8,.,TGTGCCAGCAGCTTAGTAGAGGGTAGAGGCTATGGCTACACCTTC,CASSLVEGRGYGYTF
TRBJ2-1,many,TRBV5-1,.,TGCGCCAGCAGCTTGGGTGGGGGGGCCTTTTACAATGAGCAGTTCTTC,CASSLGGGAFYNEQFF
TRBJ1-6,.,TRBV19,.,TGTGCCAGTAGTATCGGGGGGGCCCAGGCAATTCAGGGCCTCCACTTT,CASSIGGAQAIQGLHF
TRBJ2-7,.,TRBV7-3,.,TGTGCCAGCAGCTCAACTAGGGACTCGACTTCCTACGAGCAGTACTTC,CASSSTRDSTSYEQYF
TRBJ2-7,.,TRBV5-4,TRBD1,TGTGCCAGCAGCTTGGCGGGACAGACCTACGAGCAGTACTTC,CASSLAGQTYEQYF
TRBJ2-1,.,TRBV6-1,TRBD1,TGTGCCAGCAGTGAGGGGACAGGAGCTTGGAATGAGCAGTTCTTC,CASSEGTGAWNEQFF
TRBJ2-7,.,TRBV7-2,.,TGTGCCAGCAGCTCTGGACCCACCTCCTACGAGCAGTACTTC,CASSSGPTSYEQYF
TRBJ1-5,.,TRBV19,.,TGTGCCAGTAGTACGTCAGCTTATCAGCCCCAGCATTTT,CASSTSAYQPQHF
TRBJ1-5,.,TRBV7-2,.,TGTGCCAGCAGCTTTTTCGGGGAGCTTAGCAATCAGCCCCAGCATTTT,CASSFFGELSNQPQHF
TRBJ1-2,.,TRBV28,.,TGTGCCAGCAGCTCATTAAACTATGGCTACACCTTC,CASSSLNYGYTF
TRBJ1-5,once,TRBV23-1,TRBD1,TGCGCCAGCAGTCCTCCGGGACAGTCCAATCAGCCCCAGCATTTT,CASSPPGQSNQPQHF
TRBJ2-3,.,TRBV19,TRBD2,TGTGCCAGTAGTGGGGGACTAGCTAGCACAGATACGCAGTATTTT,CASSGGLASTDTQYF
TRBJ1-5,.,TRBV18,.,TGTGCCAGCTCACCGGGCACAGACAATCAGCCCCAGCATTTT,CASSPGTDNQPQHF
TRBJ2-1,.,TRBV12-5,.,TGTGCTAGTGGTTTGGTACAAAATGAGCAGTTCTTC,CASGLVQNEQFF
TRBJ1-1,.,TRBV19,.,TGTGCCAGTACTAGGACGGTGAACACTGAAGCTTTCTTT,CASTRTVNTEAFF
TRBJ2-7,.,TRBV30,TRBD1,TGTGCCTGGAGGGATACAACAGGGGGCGAGGTCGAGCAGTACTTC,CAWRDTTGGEVEQYF
TRBJ2-3,.,TRBV7-3,TRBD2,TGTGCCAGCAGCTCAAGTAGTAGCGGGGTAGATACGCAGTATTTT,CASSSSSSGVDTQYF
TRBJ2-5,.,TRBV30,TRBD1,TGTGCCTGGAATGACGGGACAGTTGGAGAGACCCAGTACTTC,CAWNDGTVGETQYF
TRBJ1-2,.,TRBV5-1,.,TGCGCCAGCAGCTTCACTTCGGACTCTTATCAAGCGGCTAACTATGGCTACACCTTC,CASSFTSDSYQAANYGYTF
TRBJ1-2,.,TRBV29-1,.,TGCAGCGCTGAGGGTCCGGGGATTAACTATGGCTACACCTTC,CSAEGPGINYGYTF
TRBJ1-6,.,TRBV7-2,.,TGTGCCAGCAGCTTAGTCGGGACCGAAGACTCACCCCTCCACTTT,CASSLVGTEDSPLHF
TRBJ2-3,.,TRBV7-3,.,TGTGCCAGCGGTACACCGGGGGACCCCACAGATACGCAGTATTTT,CASGTPGDPTDTQYF
TRBJ1-5,once,TRBV2,TRBD1,TGTGCCAGCGGGGACAGGGGGAGCAATCAGCCCCAGCATTTT,CASGDRGSNQPQHF
TRBJ2-4,.,TRBV28,.,TGTGCCAGCAGTTTAGGGGACGTAGCCAAAAACATTCAGTACTTC,CASSLGDVAKNIQYF
TRBJ1-2,.,TRBV11-2,TRBD1,TGTGCCAGCAGCCTAGGACAGGGATTTTTCTACACCTTC,CASSLGQGFFYTF
TRBJ2-1,.,TRBV5-8,.,TGTGCCAGCAGCTTTGGAGGGCTAGAAAATGAGCAGTTCTTC,CASSFGGLENEQFF
TRBJ1-4,.,TRBV7-2,.,TGTGCCAGCAGCTTAGTAAGCGAAAAACTGTTTTTT,CASSLVSEKLFF
TRBJ2-1,.,TRBV6-5,.,TGTGCCAGCAGTTCAACGGGACGCAGCTCCTACAATGAGCAGTTCTTC,CASSSTGRSSYNEQFF
TRBJ1-2,.,TRBV2,TRBD1,TGTGCCAGCAGTGAGGGGACAGGGCTTGGCTACACCTTC,CASSEGTGLGYTF
TRBJ2-1,once,TRBV7-9,TRBD2,TGTGCCAGCAGCTTAGGACTAGCGGGGGGTCCCTATCTTTACAATGAGCAGTTCTTC,CASSLGLAGGPYLYNEQFF
TRBJ1-5,once,TRBV7-8,.,TGTGCCAGCAGCCAAGATTTGTACGTAGGACGGATTAGCAATCAGCCCCAGCATTTT,CASSQDLYVGRISNQPQHF
TRBJ2-3,.,TRBV18,.,TGTGCCAGCTCACCAGGGACCACAGATACGCAGTATTTT,CASSPGTTDTQYF
TRBJ2-2,.,TRBV25-1,.,TGTGCCAGCAGTGGCCCGGCTTACAAGTTTTTGAACACCGGGGAGCTGTTTTTT,CASSGPAYKFLNTGELFF
TRBJ2-1,.,TRBV9,TRBD1,TGTGCCAGCAGCGTAGGGGGACAGGGTTTCGACGAGCAGTTCTTC,CASSVGGQGFDEQFF
TRBJ1-1,.,TRBV6-5,.,TGTGCCAGCAGTTACTTACTACAGGGCGCTGAAGCTTTCTTT,CASSYLLQGAEAFF
TRBJ2-5,.,TRBV28,.,TGTGCCAGCAGTTTATTCCAAGAGACCCAGTACTTC,CASSLFQETQYF
TRBJ2-3,.,TRBV7-7,.,TGTGCTAGCAGCTTAGTTCCTGGGGATACGCAGTATTTT,CASSLVPGDTQYF
TRBJ2-3,.,TRBV4-1,.,TGCGCCAGCAGCCAAGACCCACCCGGACTGGGGAGCACAGATACGCAGTATTTT,CASSQDPPGLGSTDTQYF
TRBJ1-1,.,TRBV5-1,.,TGCGCCAGCAGCTTGGATCAGGGTACCACTGAAGCTTTCTTT,CASSLDQGTTEAFF
TRBJ1-2,.,TRBV5-1,.,TGCGCCAGCAGAATCAGTTCAGGGACTAACTATGGCTACACCTTC,CASRISSGTNYGYTF
TRBJ2-7,.,TRBV10-3,TRBD1,TGTGCCATCAGAAGACTGGGACAGGGGGCGAAGGACGAGCAGTACTTC,CAIRRLGQGAKDEQYF
TRBJ1-5,.,TRBV18,.,TGTGCCAGCTCGAGGGGGGGGCAGTGGGACCAACCCCAGCATTTT,CASSRGGQWDQPQHF
TRBJ2-7,.,TRBV28,.,TGTGCCAGCAGCCGTCCCCGGGGAGGGGGGCTGTACGAGCAGTACTTC,CASSRPRGGGLYEQYF
TRBJ1-6,.,TRBV6-4,.,TGTGCCAGCAAGCTAGATTATAATTCACCCCTCCACTTT,CASKLDYNSPLHF
TRBJ1-1,.,TRBV11-2,.,TGTGCCAGCAGTCCAAATTTAGCGAACACTGAAGCTTTCTTT,CASSPNLANTEAFF
TRBJ1-2,.,TRBV9,.,TGTGCCAGCAGCGTAGCTTATGAGGGAGGCGGCTACACCTTC,CASSVAYEGGGYTF
TRBJ2-2,.,TRBV4-1,.,TGCGCCAGCTTAGACATATTGAACACCGGGGAGCTGTTTTTT,CASLDILNTGELFF
TRBJ1-4,.,TRBV29-1,TRBD1,TGCAGCGTCTCGGACAGGGGGCGTAGGTCGGGTGAAAAACTGTTTTTT,CSVSDRGRRSGEKLFF
TRBJ2-7,medium-sized,TRBV11-2,.,TGTGCCAGCAGCTTGGGAGGAGGGGAGCAGTACTTC,CASSLGGGEQYF
TRBJ2-5,.,TRBV28,.,TGTGCCAGCAGTTTAGTTTCGGGGACCCAGTACTTC,CASSLVSGTQYF